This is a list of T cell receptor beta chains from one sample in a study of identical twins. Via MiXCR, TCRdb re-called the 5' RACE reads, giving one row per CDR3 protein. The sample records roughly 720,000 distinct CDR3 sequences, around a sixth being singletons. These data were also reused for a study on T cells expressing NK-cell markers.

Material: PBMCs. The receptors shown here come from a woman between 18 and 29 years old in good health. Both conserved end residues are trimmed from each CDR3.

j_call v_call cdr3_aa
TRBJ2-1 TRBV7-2 ASSLGGEF
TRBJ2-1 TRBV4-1 ASSQDPGDYNEQF
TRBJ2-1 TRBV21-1 ASSKDRPAGYSYNEQF
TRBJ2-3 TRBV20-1 SARDSSATDTQY
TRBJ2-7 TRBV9 ASSAQTGLDEQY
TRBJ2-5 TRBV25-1 ASSLRLDGTQY
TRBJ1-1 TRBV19 ASSMPTGRTDTEAF
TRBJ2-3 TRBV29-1 SVREGTDTQY
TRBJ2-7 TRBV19 ASSIYSDSQQY
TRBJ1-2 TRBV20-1 SARVPSQGSGYT
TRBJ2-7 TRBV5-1 ASSVGTPAIEQY
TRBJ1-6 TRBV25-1 ASSRTGKNSPLH
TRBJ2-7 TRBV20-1 SASSPSVEQY
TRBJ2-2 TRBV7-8 ASSFGGGKTGELF
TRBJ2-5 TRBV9 ASSASHGSGRWGETQY
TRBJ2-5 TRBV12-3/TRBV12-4 ASSKLAESDRY
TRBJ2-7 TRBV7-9 ASSLAGDPYEQY
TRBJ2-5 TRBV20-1 SGEGRGRETQY
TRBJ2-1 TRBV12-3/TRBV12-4 ASKPRDRPNEQF
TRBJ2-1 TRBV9 ASSVAGLAGGGLYNEQF
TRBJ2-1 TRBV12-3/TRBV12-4 ATRSVADPYNEQF
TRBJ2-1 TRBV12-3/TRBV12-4 ASSLRGRYNNEQF
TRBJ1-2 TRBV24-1 ATSDRGTAYGYT
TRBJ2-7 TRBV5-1 ASSGGTSQY
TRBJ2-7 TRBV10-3 AITVTSGSSEQY
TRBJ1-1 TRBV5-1 ASSLAGRDRTEAF
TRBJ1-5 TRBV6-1 ASRREQGSSQPQH
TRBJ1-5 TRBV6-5 ASSSWDRAQPQH
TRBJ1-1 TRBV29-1 SVLRQANTEAF
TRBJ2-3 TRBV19 ASSVSGLGTDTQY
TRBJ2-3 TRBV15 ATSSRDREDTQY
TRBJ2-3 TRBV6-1 ASSARGTDTQY
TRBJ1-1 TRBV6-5 ASSYSRGTEAF
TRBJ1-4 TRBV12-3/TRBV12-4 ASSFRLLNEKLF
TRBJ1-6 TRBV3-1 ASSLREVNSPLH
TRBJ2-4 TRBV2 TFSFGPGEIAKNIQY
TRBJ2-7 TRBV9 ASSVGESGSPYEQY
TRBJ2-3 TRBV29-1 SVVGAITMDTQY
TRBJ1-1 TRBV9 ASSVGGDNAEAF
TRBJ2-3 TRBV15 ATRQGADYTQY
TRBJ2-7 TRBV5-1 ASSLEANSYEQY
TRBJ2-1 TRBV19 ASSIGSSGEQF
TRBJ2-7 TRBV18 ASSPPTRYYEQY
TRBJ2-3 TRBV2 ASRFGGASDTQY
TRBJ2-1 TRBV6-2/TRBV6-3 ASSYRPANEQF
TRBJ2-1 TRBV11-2 ASSPTRGAGGDNEQF
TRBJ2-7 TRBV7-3 ASSFLPDGYEQY
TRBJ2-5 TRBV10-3 AISEVSRETQY
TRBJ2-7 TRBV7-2 ASSPVNRPGEQY
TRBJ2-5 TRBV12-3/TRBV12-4 ASSLAGKETQY
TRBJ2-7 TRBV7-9 ASSLQGVREQY
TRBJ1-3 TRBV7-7 ACRGADGNTIY
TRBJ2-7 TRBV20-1 SARDQGTDYEQY
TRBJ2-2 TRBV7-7 ASTDGQGYTGELF
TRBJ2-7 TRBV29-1 SVVPGQGSDEQY